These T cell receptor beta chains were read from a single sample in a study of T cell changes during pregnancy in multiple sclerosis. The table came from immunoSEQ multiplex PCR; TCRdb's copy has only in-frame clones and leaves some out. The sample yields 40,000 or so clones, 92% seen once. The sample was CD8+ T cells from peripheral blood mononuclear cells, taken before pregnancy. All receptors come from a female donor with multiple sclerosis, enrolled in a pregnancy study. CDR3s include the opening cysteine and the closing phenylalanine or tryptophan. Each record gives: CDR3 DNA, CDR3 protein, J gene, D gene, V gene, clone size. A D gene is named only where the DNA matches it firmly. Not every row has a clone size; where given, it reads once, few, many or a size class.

CDR3 DNA: TGTGCCAGCAGCTTAGCTAGCGGGGGCACTAGCACAGATACGCAGTATTTT
CDR3 protein: CASSLASGGTSTDTQYF
J gene: TRBJ2-3
D gene: TRBD2
V gene: TRBV7-8
clone size: NA

CDR3 DNA: TGTGCCAGCAGCGACTATTCATCCTTTTTCAATGAGCAGTTCTTC
CDR3 protein: CASSDYSSFFNEQFF
J gene: TRBJ2-1
D gene: NA
V gene: TRBV7-2
clone size: NA

CDR3 DNA: TGTGCCAGCAGTTTACCGGGGAATGAGCAGTTCTTC
CDR3 protein: CASSLPGNEQFF
J gene: TRBJ2-1
D gene: NA
V gene: TRBV28
clone size: NA

CDR3 DNA: TGTGCCTGGAGTGTACGCGGCGGGGGCTACGAGCAGTACTTC
CDR3 protein: CAWSVRGGGYEQYF
J gene: TRBJ2-7
D gene: TRBD2
V gene: TRBV30
clone size: NA

CDR3 DNA: TGTGCCTGGAGGGCGGGACAGATTAAAGAGACCCAGTACTTC
CDR3 protein: CAWRAGQIKETQYF
J gene: TRBJ2-5
D gene: NA
V gene: TRBV30
clone size: NA

CDR3 DNA: TGTGCCAGCAGCTTGGAGCGGGGGGGCAACAATGAGCAGTTCTTC
CDR3 protein: CASSLERGGNNEQFF
J gene: TRBJ2-1
D gene: TRBD2
V gene: TRBV13
clone size: few

CDR3 DNA: TGTGCCACAGTCCCGCCCGGGACAGGGGGCGAGCAGTACTTC
CDR3 protein: CATVPPGTGGEQYF
J gene: TRBJ2-7
D gene: TRBD1
V gene: TRBV7-6
clone size: NA

CDR3 DNA: TGTGCCAGCAGCGTAGGGGGGGTCGGGGTCAACTATGGCTACACCTTC
CDR3 protein: CASSVGGVGVNYGYTF
J gene: TRBJ1-2
D gene: NA
V gene: TRBV9
clone size: NA

CDR3 DNA: TGTGCCAGCAGTTTAAGCCAGGGGAACACTGAAGCTTTCTTT
CDR3 protein: CASSLSQGNTEAFF
J gene: TRBJ1-1
D gene: NA
V gene: TRBV28
clone size: NA

CDR3 DNA: TGCGCCAGCAGCCACGTTAGCGCTGCCTACAATGAGCAGTTCTTC
CDR3 protein: CASSHVSAAYNEQFF
J gene: TRBJ2-1
D gene: NA
V gene: TRBV4-1
clone size: NA

CDR3 DNA: TGTGCCTGGAGTGTACTCGCCTTTGGGGGCATGAACACTGAAGCTTTCTTT
CDR3 protein: CAWSVLAFGGMNTEAFF
J gene: TRBJ1-1
D gene: NA
V gene: TRBV30
clone size: few

CDR3 DNA: TGCGCCAGCAGCGAGCGACAGGGTATGATTAAGAACACTGAAGCTTTCTTT
CDR3 protein: CASSERQGMIKNTEAFF
J gene: TRBJ1-1
D gene: TRBD1
V gene: TRBV5-1
clone size: NA

CDR3 DNA: TGCGCCAGCAGCCAAAGATCAGGGGGCTCTAATGAAAAACTGTTTTTT
CDR3 protein: CASSQRSGGSNEKLFF
J gene: TRBJ1-4
D gene: TRBD1
V gene: TRBV4-1
clone size: NA

CDR3 DNA: TGTGCCTGGAGTGTACCCAGGGCCCTTCTCACAGATACGCAGTATTTT
CDR3 protein: CAWSVPRALLTDTQYF
J gene: TRBJ2-3
D gene: NA
V gene: TRBV30
clone size: NA

CDR3 DNA: TGTGCCAGCAGTGAGATTGCGGGACGAAACGAGCAGTACTTC
CDR3 protein: CASSEIAGRNEQYF
J gene: TRBJ2-7
D gene: NA
V gene: TRBV2
clone size: once

CDR3 DNA: TGTGCCAGCAGCCTGGAACAGGCGAACACTGAAGCTTTCTTT
CDR3 protein: CASSLEQANTEAFF
J gene: TRBJ1-1
D gene: NA
V gene: TRBV5-4
clone size: few

CDR3 DNA: TGTGCCAGCAGCGCGACAGGGGGCAACTATGGCTACACCTTC
CDR3 protein: CASSATGGNYGYTF
J gene: TRBJ1-2
D gene: TRBD1
V gene: TRBV27
clone size: NA

CDR3 DNA: TGCGCCAGCAGCCAAGATCCCGCGCGCAACCCTAACAATGAGCAGTTCTTC
CDR3 protein: CASSQDPARNPNNEQFF
J gene: TRBJ2-1
D gene: NA
V gene: TRBV4-1
clone size: NA

CDR3 DNA: TGTGCCAGCAGTACGAAGGACAACATGAACACTGAAGCTTTCTTT
CDR3 protein: CASSTKDNMNTEAFF
J gene: TRBJ1-1
D gene: NA
V gene: TRBV27
clone size: NA

CDR3 DNA: TGTGCCAGCAGCATTAACAGGGGGAACACTGAAGCTTTCTTT
CDR3 protein: CASSINRGNTEAFF
J gene: TRBJ1-1
D gene: TRBD1
V gene: TRBV27
clone size: NA

CDR3 DNA: TGCAGCGTTGAAGGGGGGCGCGTCAATGGCTACACCTTC
CDR3 protein: CSVEGGRVNGYTF
J gene: TRBJ1-2
D gene: NA
V gene: TRBV29-1
clone size: NA

CDR3 DNA: TGTGCCAGTAGTATTAAGCGGGGGCCCTCTAGGGAGCAGTTCTTC
CDR3 protein: CASSIKRGPSREQFF
J gene: TRBJ2-1
D gene: TRBD2
V gene: TRBV19
clone size: NA

CDR3 DNA: TGTGCCAGCAGTTACGGACAGCGGACCTACGAGCAGTACTTC
CDR3 protein: CASSYGQRTYEQYF
J gene: TRBJ2-7
D gene: NA
V gene: TRBV27
clone size: NA

CDR3 DNA: TGTGCCAGCACCGAGACAGGGACGAGGCCCAATCAGCCCCAGCATTTT
CDR3 protein: CASTETGTRPNQPQHF
J gene: TRBJ1-5
D gene: TRBD1
V gene: TRBV6-6
clone size: NA

CDR3 DNA: TGTGCCAGCAGTTTAGGAGGGTTTAACTATGGCTACACCTTC
CDR3 protein: CASSLGGFNYGYTF
J gene: TRBJ1-2
D gene: NA
V gene: TRBV27
clone size: once

CDR3 DNA: TGTGCCAGCAGTGCGACAGGGATGGGTTCACCCCTCCACTTT
CDR3 protein: CASSATGMGSPLHF
J gene: TRBJ1-6
D gene: TRBD1
V gene: TRBV28
clone size: NA

CDR3 DNA: TGTGCCAGTAGTTGGAGCGGGGGGGCGCATGAGCAGTTCTTC
CDR3 protein: CASSWSGGAHEQFF
J gene: TRBJ2-1
D gene: TRBD2
V gene: TRBV19
clone size: NA

CDR3 DNA: TGTGCCAGCAGTTCCCTACTTCCCGGGGGTGAAAAACTGTTTTTT
CDR3 protein: CASSSLLPGGEKLFF
J gene: TRBJ1-4
D gene: NA
V gene: TRBV6-6
clone size: NA

CDR3 DNA: TGTGCCAGCAGCCCCGGACTAGCGGGGGCATCTAACTTC
CDR3 protein: CASSPGLAGASNF
J gene: TRBJ2-7
D gene: TRBD2
V gene: TRBV5-4
clone size: NA

CDR3 DNA: TGTGCCAGCAGTTTAGATAGACAAGCCCCGTTAATGAACACTGAAGCTTTCTTT
CDR3 protein: CASSLDRQAPLMNTEAFF
J gene: TRBJ1-1
D gene: NA
V gene: TRBV28
clone size: once

CDR3 DNA: TGCGCCAGCAGCTCCGGACAGGGGGCGAAAAATGAGCAGTTCTTC
CDR3 protein: CASSSGQGAKNEQFF
J gene: TRBJ2-1
D gene: TRBD1
V gene: TRBV5-1
clone size: once

CDR3 DNA: TGCGCCAGCAGTGAGAGCGGCACCACCACCGGGCAGCCCCAGCATTTT
CDR3 protein: CASSESGTTTGQPQHF
J gene: TRBJ1-5
D gene: NA
V gene: TRBV10-1
clone size: NA

CDR3 DNA: TGTGCCAGCAGCCCAGGGACAGGGTCGGGCAATGAGCAGTTCTTC
CDR3 protein: CASSPGTGSGNEQFF
J gene: TRBJ2-1
D gene: TRBD1
V gene: TRBV7-8
clone size: once

CDR3 DNA: TGTGCCAGCAGTTCGCTACGTACGGGACTAGCGGGAGCCATGGAGTACTTC
CDR3 protein: CASSSLRTGLAGAMEYF
J gene: TRBJ2-7
D gene: TRBD2
V gene: TRBV27
clone size: NA

CDR3 DNA: TGTGCCAGCAGTAAACTAGCGGGACTCACAGATACGCAGTATTTT
CDR3 protein: CASSKLAGLTDTQYF
J gene: TRBJ2-3
D gene: TRBD2
V gene: TRBV28
clone size: medium-sized

CDR3 DNA: TGTGCCAGCAGTGACGGGACAAACACCGGGGAGCTGTTTTTT
CDR3 protein: CASSDGTNTGELFF
J gene: TRBJ2-2
D gene: NA
V gene: TRBV6-4
clone size: few

CDR3 DNA: TGTGCCAGCAGTTCCGCCGACAGATATGGCTATGGCTACACCTTC
CDR3 protein: CASSSADRYGYGYTF
J gene: TRBJ1-2
D gene: NA
V gene: TRBV7-9
clone size: NA

CDR3 DNA: TGTGCCAGCAGCCAGACTGGGGGCGACACTGAAGCTTTCTTT
CDR3 protein: CASSQTGGDTEAFF
J gene: TRBJ1-1
D gene: NA
V gene: TRBV9
clone size: NA

CDR3 DNA: TGCGCCAGCAGCCAAGATGTTGAGGGTAGGGCAGCTTTCTTT
CDR3 protein: CASSQDVEGRAAFF
J gene: TRBJ1-1
D gene: NA
V gene: TRBV4-1
clone size: NA

CDR3 DNA: TGTGCCAGCAGCTTAGAACAGGGTTACGAGCAGTACTTC
CDR3 protein: CASSLEQGYEQYF
J gene: TRBJ2-7
D gene: NA
V gene: TRBV7-7
clone size: NA

CDR3 DNA: TGTGCCAGCAGTTACCGGGACAGGGGGGCCTACGAGCAGTACTTC
CDR3 protein: CASSYRDRGAYEQYF
J gene: TRBJ2-7
D gene: TRBD1
V gene: TRBV6-5
clone size: once

CDR3 DNA: TGTGCCAGCAGTTCAGGACAGGGGCAGTACTTC
CDR3 protein: CASSSGQGQYF
J gene: TRBJ2-7
D gene: TRBD1
V gene: TRBV27
clone size: NA

CDR3 DNA: TGTGCCATCAGCGAAAATGAGAGGGGACAGGGGAGCGAGACCCAGTACTTC
CDR3 protein: CAISENERGQGSETQYF
J gene: TRBJ2-5
D gene: TRBD1
V gene: TRBV10-3
clone size: NA

CDR3 DNA: TGTGCCAGCAGCTTGGGCGGGACAGGGGCCCAGAACACTGAAGCTTTCTTT
CDR3 protein: CASSLGGTGAQNTEAFF
J gene: TRBJ1-1
D gene: TRBD1
V gene: TRBV5-4
clone size: NA

CDR3 DNA: TGTGCCAGCAGCTTAAGGAGGACTATGAACACTGAAGCTTTCTTT
CDR3 protein: CASSLRRTMNTEAFF
J gene: TRBJ1-1
D gene: NA
V gene: TRBV7-4
clone size: few

CDR3 DNA: TGTGCCAGCAGCTTAGGGCCAGGGACTAACACCGGGGAGCTGTTTTTT
CDR3 protein: CASSLGPGTNTGELFF
J gene: TRBJ2-2
D gene: NA
V gene: TRBV7-9
clone size: NA

CDR3 DNA: TGTGCCACCAGCAGAGATTGGGGCGGGGGGCAGGATCAGCCCCAGCATTTT
CDR3 protein: CATSRDWGGGQDQPQHF
J gene: TRBJ1-5
D gene: NA
V gene: TRBV15
clone size: NA

CDR3 DNA: TGTGCCAGCAGTGAGACCCCGGGAGGCGGGGGCACAGATACGCAGTATTTT
CDR3 protein: CASSETPGGGGTDTQYF
J gene: TRBJ2-3
D gene: TRBD2
V gene: TRBV6-1
clone size: NA

CDR3 DNA: TGTGCCAGCAGCGTCCGTGGGGGCGCGCACACTGAAGCTTTCTTT
CDR3 protein: CASSVRGGAHTEAFF
J gene: TRBJ1-1
D gene: NA
V gene: TRBV9
clone size: NA

CDR3 DNA: TGTGCCAGCAGTCTCATCGGACAGCTTCCCTACGAGCAGTACTTC
CDR3 protein: CASSLIGQLPYEQYF
J gene: TRBJ2-7
D gene: NA
V gene: TRBV6-5
clone size: NA